The entry below describes one T cell receptor (beta chain). The data stem from a study of T-cell memory formation after mild COVID-19. After removal of 1 base from V and 2 bases from J, the junction contained 5 bases not matched to a gene. The CDR3 spans 18 residues. In germline, CDR1 is SGHRS, CDR2 YFSETQ. Barcoded TCR alpha and TCR beta cDNA libraries with UMIs came from 5'RACE using constant-segment primers. TCRdb redid the calling of the 5' RACE reads with MiXCR, one entry per CDR3 protein. The table includes approximately 240,000 distinct CDR3 sequences, about 17% detected once. The sequencing sample was made of PBMCs or a T cell subset sorted from them (not recorded which). The source of this sequence is a man aged 18 to 29 who had mild COVID-19 (a few samples of this study predate the infection). Cell type and time point are not known. J is TRBJ2-6 and V is TRBV5-1, with TRBD1 matching over 11 bases. CDR3 in amino acids: CASSLNGQGAAGANVLTF. The CDR3 DNA reads TGCGCCAGCAGCTTGAATGGACAGGGGGCTGCTGGGGCCAACGTCCTGACTTTC.